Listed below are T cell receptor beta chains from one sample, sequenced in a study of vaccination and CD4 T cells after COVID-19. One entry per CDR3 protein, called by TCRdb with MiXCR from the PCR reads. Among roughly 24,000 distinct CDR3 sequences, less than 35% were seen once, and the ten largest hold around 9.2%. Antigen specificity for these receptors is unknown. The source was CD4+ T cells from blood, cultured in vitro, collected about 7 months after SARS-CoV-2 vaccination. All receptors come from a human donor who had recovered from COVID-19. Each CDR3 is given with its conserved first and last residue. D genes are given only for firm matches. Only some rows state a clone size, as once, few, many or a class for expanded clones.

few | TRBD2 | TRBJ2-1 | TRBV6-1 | CASSNPGLASEQFF | TGTGCCAGCAGTAATCCGGGACTAGCTAGCGAGCAGTTCTTC
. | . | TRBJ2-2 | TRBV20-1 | CSARTGNTGELFF | TGCAGTGCGCGGACGGGGAACACCGGGGAGCTGTTTTTT
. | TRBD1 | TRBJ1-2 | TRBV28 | CASSLRGQLGSGYGYTF | TGTGCCAGCAGTTTGAGGGGACAGTTAGGGAGTGGGTATGGCTACACCTTC
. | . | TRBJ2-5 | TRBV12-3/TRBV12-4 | CASNYYRRAETQYF | TGTGCCAGCAACTACTACAGGAGGGCGGAGACCCAGTACTTC
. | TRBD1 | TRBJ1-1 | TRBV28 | CASSPSGQGAAEAFF | TGTGCCAGCAGTCCCTCGGGACAGGGGGCAGCTGAAGCTTTCTTT
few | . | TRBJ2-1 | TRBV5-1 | CASSLTTMSNEQFF | TGCGCCAGCAGCTTGACTACGATGAGCAATGAGCAGTTCTTC
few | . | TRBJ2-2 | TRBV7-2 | CASSPQPGQFGELFF | TGTGCCAGCAGCCCCCAGCCAGGGCAGTTCGGGGAGCTGTTTTTT
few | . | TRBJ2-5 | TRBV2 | CASTVQGTQYF | TGTGCCAGCACGGTACAGGGGACCCAGTACTTC
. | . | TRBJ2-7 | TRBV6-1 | CASTQGLFSNDEQYF | TGTGCCAGCACCCAGGGTTTATTCTCAAACGACGAGCAGTACTTC
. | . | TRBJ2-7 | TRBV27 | CASSLSPRTGRDEQYF | TGTGCCAGCAGTTTATCTCCAAGGACAGGGAGGGACGAGCAGTACTTC
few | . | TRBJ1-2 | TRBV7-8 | CASSEDTPSRSYTF | TGTGCCAGCAGCGAGGACACTCCATCACGGAGCTACACCTTC
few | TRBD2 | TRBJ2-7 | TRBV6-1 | CASTRGLASSYEQYF | TGTGCCAGCACCCGGGGACTAGCTAGCTCCTACGAGCAGTACTTC
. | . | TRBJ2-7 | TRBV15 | CATSRGVLAQVYEQYF | TGTGCCACCAGCAGAGGGGTTCTTGCACAGGTCTACGAGCAGTACTTC
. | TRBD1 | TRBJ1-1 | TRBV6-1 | CASRGQGSTTFF | TGTGCCAGCAGGGGACAGGGATCGACGACTTTCTTT
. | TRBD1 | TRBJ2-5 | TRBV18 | CASSPGQGVGETQYF | TGTGCCAGCTCACCGGGACAGGGAGTAGGAGAGACCCAGTACTTC
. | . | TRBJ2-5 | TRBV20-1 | CSANKGGETQYF | TGCAGTGCCAACAAAGGCGGAGAGACCCAGTACTTC
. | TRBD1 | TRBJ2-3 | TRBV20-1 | CSARVGRGRRADTQYF | TGCAGTGCTAGAGTCGGCAGGGGGCGAAGGGCAGATACGCAGTATTTT
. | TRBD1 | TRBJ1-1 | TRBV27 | CASIDRAATEAFF | TGTGCCAGCATCGACAGGGCGGCGACTGAAGCTTTCTTT
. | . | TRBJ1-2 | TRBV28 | CASSSQGRGGYTF | TGTGCCAGCAGTTCCCAGGGGAGAGGTGGCTACACCTTC
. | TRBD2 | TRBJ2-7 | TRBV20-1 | CSARDSGRAPNNEQYF | TGCAGTGCTAGAGATTCCGGGAGGGCCCCCAACAATGAGCAGTACTTC
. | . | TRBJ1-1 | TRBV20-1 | CSAQDRMNTEAFF | TGCAGTGCACAGGACAGAATGAACACTGAAGCTTTCTTT
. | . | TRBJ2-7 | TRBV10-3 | CAISELGNEQYF | TGTGCCATCAGTGAGCTGGGCAACGAGCAGTACTTC
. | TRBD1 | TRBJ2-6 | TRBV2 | CASSLQGAGANVLTF | TGTGCCAGCAGTTTACAGGGGGCTGGGGCCAACGTCCTGACTTTC
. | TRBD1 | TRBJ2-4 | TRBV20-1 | CSARDPRGDREHIQYF | TGCAGTGCTAGAGATCCCCGGGGGGACAGGGAGCACATTCAGTACTTC
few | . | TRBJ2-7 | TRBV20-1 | CSAGSNIFSYEQYF | TGCAGTGCTGGGTCTAACATATTCTCCTACGAGCAGTACTTC
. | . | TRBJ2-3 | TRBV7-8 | CASSLPPGRVDTDTQYF | TGTGCCAGCAGCTTACCCCCAGGCAGGGTAGACACAGATACGCAGTATTTT
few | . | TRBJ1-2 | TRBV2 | CATSPQEGYGYTF | TGTGCCACCTCCCCACAGGAGGGATACGGCTACACCTTC
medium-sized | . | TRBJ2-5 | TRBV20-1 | CSASASGQLSQYF | TGCAGTGCTTCCGCTAGCGGACAGCTGTCCCAGTACTTC
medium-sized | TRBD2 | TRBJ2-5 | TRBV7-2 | CASSLVAGVETQYF | TGTGCCAGCAGCTTAGTAGCGGGAGTAGAGACCCAGTACTTC
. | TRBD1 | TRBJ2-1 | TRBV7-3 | CASSSITGGEQFF | TGTGCCAGCAGCTCAATCACAGGGGGGGAGCAGTTCTTC
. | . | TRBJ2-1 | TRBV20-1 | CSARFHEQFF | TGCAGTGCTAGGTTTCATGAGCAGTTCTTC
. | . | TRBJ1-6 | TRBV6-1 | CASSSEGSPLHF | TGTGCCAGCAGCTCGGAGGGTTCACCCCTCCACTTT
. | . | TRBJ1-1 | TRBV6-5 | CASSYAGRGGAFF | TGTGCCAGCAGTTACGCAGGGCGAGGTGGTGCTTTCTTT
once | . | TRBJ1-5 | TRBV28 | CASSSPGGGFQPQHF | TGTGCCAGCAGTTCGCCGGGAGGGGGTTTTCAGCCCCAGCATTTT
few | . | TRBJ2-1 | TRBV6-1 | CASSGAHNEQFF | TGTGCCAGCAGTGGAGCCCACAATGAGCAGTTCTTC
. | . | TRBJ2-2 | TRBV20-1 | CSARGAANTGELFF | TGCAGTGCTAGGGGAGCGGCAAACACCGGGGAGCTGTTTTTT
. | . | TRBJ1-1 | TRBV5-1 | CASSLAEQGRAFF | TGCGCCAGCAGCTTGGCCGAACAGGGTCGAGCTTTCTTT
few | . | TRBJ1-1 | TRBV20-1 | CSASQHMNTEAFF | TGCAGTGCTAGCCAGCACATGAACACTGAAGCTTTCTTT
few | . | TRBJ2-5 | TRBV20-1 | CSVVHGAAQETQYF | TGCAGTGTCGTGCATGGAGCGGCGCAAGAGACCCAGTACTTC
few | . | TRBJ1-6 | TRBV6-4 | CASSDQGWNSPLHF | TGTGCCAGCAGTGACCAGGGGTGGAATTCACCCCTCCACTTT
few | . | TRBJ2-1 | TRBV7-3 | CASSLLGGTTYNEQFF | TGTGCCAGCAGCTTATTGGGGGGCACTACTTACAATGAGCAGTTCTTC
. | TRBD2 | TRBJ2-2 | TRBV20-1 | CSARDLAGVAGELFF | TGCAGTGCTAGAGATCTGGCGGGAGTGGCCGGGGAGCTGTTTTTT
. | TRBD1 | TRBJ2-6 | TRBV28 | CASVLTGGSGANVLTF | TGTGCCAGCGTTCTGACAGGGGGCTCTGGGGCCAACGTCCTGACTTTC
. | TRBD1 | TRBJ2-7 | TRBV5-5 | CASSLFRGPYEQYF | TGTGCCAGCAGCTTATTTAGGGGGCCGTACGAGCAGTACTTC
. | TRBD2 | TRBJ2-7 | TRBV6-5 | CASSFELAGEFEQYF | TGTGCCAGCAGTTTCGAACTAGCGGGAGAGTTCGAGCAGTACTTC
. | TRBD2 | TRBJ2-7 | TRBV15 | CATSSWLAGSTKYEQYF | TGTGCCACCAGCAGCTGGCTAGCGGGATCCACAAAGTACGAGCAGTACTTC